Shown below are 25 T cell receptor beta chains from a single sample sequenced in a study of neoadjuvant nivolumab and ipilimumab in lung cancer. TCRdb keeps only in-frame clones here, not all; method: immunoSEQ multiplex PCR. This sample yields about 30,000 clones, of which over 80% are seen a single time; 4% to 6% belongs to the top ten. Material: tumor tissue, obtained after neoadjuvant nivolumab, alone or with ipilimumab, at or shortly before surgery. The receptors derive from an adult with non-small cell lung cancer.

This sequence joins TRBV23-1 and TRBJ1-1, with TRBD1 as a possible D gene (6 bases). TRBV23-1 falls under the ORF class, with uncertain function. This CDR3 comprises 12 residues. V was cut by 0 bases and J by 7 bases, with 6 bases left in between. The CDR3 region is CASSQSGGEAFF. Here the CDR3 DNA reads TGCGCCAGCAGTCAATCAGGGGGTGAAGCTTTCTTT.

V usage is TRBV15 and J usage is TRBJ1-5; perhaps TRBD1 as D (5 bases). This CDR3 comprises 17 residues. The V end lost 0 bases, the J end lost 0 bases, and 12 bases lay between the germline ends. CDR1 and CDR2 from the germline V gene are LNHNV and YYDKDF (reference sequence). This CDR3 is CATSRDRAEYSNQPQHF. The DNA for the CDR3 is TGTGCCACCAGCAGAGACAGGGCAGAGTATAGCAATCAGCCCCAGCATTTT.

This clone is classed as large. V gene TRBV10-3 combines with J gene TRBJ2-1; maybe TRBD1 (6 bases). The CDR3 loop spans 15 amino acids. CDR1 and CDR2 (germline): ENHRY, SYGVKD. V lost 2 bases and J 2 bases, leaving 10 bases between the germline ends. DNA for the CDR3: TGTGCCATCAGTGAGGTAGAGGGGGCCTACAATGAGCAGTTCTTC. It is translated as CAISEVEGAYNEQFF.

The DNA for the CDR3 is TGTGCCAGCAGCTTCGAGACAGAGAACACTGAAGCTTTCTTT. The encoded protein is CASSFETENTEAFF. The V gene is TRBV7-9, the J gene TRBJ1-1; D possibly corresponds to TRBD1 (5 bases). Per the germline V gene, CDR1 is SEHNR and CDR2 is FQNEAQ (reference sequence). This CDR3 has 14 amino acids. V was cut by 3 bases and J by 1 base, with 9 bases left in between. The full variable domain, its missing parts supplied by reference TRBV7-9 and TRBJ1-1, is DTGVSQNPRHKITKRGQNVTFRCDPISEHNRLYWYRQTLGQGPEFLTYFQNEAQLEKSRLLSDRFSAERPKGSFSTLEIQRTEQGDSAMYLCASSFETENTEAFFGQGTRLTVV.

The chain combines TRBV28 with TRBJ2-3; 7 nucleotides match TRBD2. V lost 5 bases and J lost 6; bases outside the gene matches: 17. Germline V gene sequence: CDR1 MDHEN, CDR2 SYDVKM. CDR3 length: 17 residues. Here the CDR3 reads CASSPARGSGVSDTQYF. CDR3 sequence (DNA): TGTGCCAGCAGTCCGGCCCGCGGGAGCGGAGTTTCGGATACGCAGTATTTT.

The chain's CDR3 is CASRLRRGNTEAFF. The CDR3 nucleotides read TGTGCCAGCAGACTACGTCGGGGGAACACTGAAGCTTTCTTT. The chain recombines TRBV5-8 with TRBJ1-1; D gene ambiguous. The V end was cut by 5 bases, the J end by 1 base, with 12 bases between. Per the germline V gene, CDR1 is SGHTS and CDR2 is YDEGEE. This CDR3 has 14 residues.

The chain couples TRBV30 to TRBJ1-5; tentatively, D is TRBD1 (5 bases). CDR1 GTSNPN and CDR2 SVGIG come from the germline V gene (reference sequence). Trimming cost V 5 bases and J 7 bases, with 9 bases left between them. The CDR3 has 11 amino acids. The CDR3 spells CAWGRGQPQHF. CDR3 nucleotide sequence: TGTGCCTGGGGTAGGGGCCAGCCCCAGCATTTT.

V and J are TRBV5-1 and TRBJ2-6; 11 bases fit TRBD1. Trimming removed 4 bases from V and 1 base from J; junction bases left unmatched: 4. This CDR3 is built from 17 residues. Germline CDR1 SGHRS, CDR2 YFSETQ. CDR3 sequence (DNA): TGCGCCAGCAGCGACGGGACAGGGGGGTCTGGGGCCAACGTCCTGACTTTC. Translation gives CASSDGTGGSGANVLTF.

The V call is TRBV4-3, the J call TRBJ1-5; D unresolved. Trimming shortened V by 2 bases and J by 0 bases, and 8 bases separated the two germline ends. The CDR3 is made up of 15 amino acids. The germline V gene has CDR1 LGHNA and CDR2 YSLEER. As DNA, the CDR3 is TGCGCCAGCAGCCAACAACCGGATAGCAATCAGCCCCAGCATTTT. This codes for CASSQQPDSNQPQHF.

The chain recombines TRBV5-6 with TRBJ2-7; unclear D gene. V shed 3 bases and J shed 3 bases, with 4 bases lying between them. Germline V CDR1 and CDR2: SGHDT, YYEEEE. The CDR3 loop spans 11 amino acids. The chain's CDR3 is CASSSYYEQYF. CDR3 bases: TGTGCCAGCAGCTCTTACTACGAGCAGTACTTC.

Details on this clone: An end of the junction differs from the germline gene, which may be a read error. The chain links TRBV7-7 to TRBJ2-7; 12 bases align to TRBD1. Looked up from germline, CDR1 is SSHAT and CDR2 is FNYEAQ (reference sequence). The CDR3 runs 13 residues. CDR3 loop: CASSRDRGLEQYF. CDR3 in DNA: TGTGCTAGCAGCCGGGACAGGGGGCTCGAGCAGTACTTC.

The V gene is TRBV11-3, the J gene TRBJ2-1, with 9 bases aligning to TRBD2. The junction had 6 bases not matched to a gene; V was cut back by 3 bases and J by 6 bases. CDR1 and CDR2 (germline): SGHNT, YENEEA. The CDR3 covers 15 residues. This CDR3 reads CASSLGGRESNEQFF. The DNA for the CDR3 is TGTGCCAGCAGCTTGGGCGGGAGGGAGTCCAATGAGCAGTTCTTC. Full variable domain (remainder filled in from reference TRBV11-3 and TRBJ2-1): EAGVVQSPRYKIIEKKQPVAFWCNPISGHNTLYWYLQNLGQGPELLIRYENEEAVDDSQLPKDRFSAERLKGVDSTLKIQPAELGDSAVYLCASSLGGRESNEQFFGPGTRLTVL.

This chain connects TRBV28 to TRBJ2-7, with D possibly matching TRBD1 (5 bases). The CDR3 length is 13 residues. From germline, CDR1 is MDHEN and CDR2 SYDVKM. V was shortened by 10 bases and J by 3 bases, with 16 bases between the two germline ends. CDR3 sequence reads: CAIQSGHLYEQYF. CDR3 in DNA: TGTGCCATCCAGTCCGGACACCTCTACGAGCAGTACTTC.

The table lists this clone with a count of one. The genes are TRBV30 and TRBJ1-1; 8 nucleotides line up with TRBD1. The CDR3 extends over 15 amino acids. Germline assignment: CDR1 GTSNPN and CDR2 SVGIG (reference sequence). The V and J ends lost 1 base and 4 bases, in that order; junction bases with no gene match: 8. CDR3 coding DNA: TGTGCCTGGAGTGGAACAGGGGGGACGAGCACTGAAGCTTTCTTT. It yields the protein CAWSGTGGTSTEAFF.

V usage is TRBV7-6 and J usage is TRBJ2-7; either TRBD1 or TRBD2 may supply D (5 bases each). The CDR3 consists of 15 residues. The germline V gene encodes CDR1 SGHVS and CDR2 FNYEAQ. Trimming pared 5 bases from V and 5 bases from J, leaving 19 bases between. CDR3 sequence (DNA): TGTGCCAGCAGCCCCAGCTTAGGGATGGGGGACGAGCAGTACTTC. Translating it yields CASSPSLGMGDEQYF.

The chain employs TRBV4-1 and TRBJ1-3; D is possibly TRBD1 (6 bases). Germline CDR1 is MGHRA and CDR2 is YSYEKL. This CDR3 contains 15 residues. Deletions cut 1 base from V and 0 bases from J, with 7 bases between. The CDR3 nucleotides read TGCGCCAGCAGCCAAGGGACAGCCTCTGGAAACACCATATATTTT. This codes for CASSQGTASGNTIYF.

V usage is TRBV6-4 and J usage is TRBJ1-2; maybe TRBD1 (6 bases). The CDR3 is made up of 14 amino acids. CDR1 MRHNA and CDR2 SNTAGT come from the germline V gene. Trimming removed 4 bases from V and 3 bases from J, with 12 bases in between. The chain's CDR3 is CASSVGRQDYGYTF. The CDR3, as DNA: TGTGCCAGCAGTGTTGGACGACAGGACTATGGCTACACCTTC.

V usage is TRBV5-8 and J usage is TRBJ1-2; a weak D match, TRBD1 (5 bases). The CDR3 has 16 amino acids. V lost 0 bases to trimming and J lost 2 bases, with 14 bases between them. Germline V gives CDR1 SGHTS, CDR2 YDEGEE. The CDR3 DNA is TGTGCCAGCAGCTTGGCCGGGGGGGGACGCAACTATGGCTACACCTTC. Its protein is CASSLAGGGRNYGYTF.

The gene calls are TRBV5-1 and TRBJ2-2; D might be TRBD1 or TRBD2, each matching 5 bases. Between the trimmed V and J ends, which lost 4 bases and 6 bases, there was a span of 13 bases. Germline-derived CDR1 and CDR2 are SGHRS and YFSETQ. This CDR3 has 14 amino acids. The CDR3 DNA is TGCGCCAGCAGCCTGGGACCGACACCCGGGGAGCTGTTTTTT. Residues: CASSLGPTPGELFF.

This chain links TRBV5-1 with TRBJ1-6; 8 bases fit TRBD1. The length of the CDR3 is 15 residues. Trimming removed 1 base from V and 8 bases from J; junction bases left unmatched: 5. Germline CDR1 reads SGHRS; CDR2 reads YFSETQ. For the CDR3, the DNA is TGCGCCAGCAGCTTGCGGACAGGGAAGGATTCACCCCTCCACTTT. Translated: CASSLRTGKDSPLHF.

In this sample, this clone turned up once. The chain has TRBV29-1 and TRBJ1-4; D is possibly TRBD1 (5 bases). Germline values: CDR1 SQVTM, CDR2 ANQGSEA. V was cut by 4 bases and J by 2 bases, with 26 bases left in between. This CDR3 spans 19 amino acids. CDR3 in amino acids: CSVGGIEDGGYATNEKLFF. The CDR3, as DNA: TGCAGCGTTGGGGGAATAGAGGATGGGGGTTATGCGACTAATGAAAAACTGTTTTTT.

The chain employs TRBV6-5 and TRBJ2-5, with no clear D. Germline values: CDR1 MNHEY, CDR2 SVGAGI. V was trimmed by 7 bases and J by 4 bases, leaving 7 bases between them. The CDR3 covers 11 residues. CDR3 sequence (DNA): TGTGCCAGCAAGAGCCGAGAGACCCAGTACTTC. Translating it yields CASKSRETQYF.

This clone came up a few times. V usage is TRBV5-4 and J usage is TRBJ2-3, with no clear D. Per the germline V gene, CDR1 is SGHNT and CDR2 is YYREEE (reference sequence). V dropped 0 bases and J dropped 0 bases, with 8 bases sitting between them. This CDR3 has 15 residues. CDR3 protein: CASSLAGVSTDTQYF. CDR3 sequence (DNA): TGTGCCAGCAGCTTGGCTGGTGTGAGCACAGATACGCAGTATTTT.

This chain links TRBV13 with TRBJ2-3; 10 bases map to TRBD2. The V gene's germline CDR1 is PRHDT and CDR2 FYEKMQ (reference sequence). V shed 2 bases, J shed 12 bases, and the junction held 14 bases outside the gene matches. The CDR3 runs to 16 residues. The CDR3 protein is CASSLISSSGRDPQYF. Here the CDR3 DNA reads TGTGCCAGCAGCTTAATTTCGTCAAGCGGGAGGGACCCACAGTATTTT.

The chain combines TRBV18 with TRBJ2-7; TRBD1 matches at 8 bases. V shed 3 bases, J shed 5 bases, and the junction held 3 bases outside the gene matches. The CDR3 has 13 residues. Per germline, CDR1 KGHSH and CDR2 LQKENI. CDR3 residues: CASSPGQVNEQYF. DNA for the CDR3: TGTGCCAGCTCACCGGGACAGGTTAACGAGCAGTACTTC.